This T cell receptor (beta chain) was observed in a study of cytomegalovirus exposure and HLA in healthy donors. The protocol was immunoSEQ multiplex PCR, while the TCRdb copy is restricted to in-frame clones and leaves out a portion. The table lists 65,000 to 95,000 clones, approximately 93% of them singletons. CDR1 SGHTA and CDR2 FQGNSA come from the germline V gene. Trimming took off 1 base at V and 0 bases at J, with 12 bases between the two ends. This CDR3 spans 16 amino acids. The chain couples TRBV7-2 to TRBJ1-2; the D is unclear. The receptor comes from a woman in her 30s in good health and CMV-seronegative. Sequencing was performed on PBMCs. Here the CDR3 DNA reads TGTGCCAGCAGCTTAGAGTCGGCGGAGGCTAACTATGGCTACACCTTC. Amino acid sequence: CASSLESAEANYGYTF.